These 22 T cell receptor beta chains were all obtained from the same sample, sequenced in a study of blood T cell repertoires in COVID-19. Profiled with immunoSEQ multiplex PCR; TCRdb holds only in-frame clones, not every one. This sample has fewer than 250,000 clones; just under 85% occur once, and the top ten carry roughly 4%. The sequenced sample was peripheral blood. These receptors were collected from a man aged 50 to 59 with acute or convalescent COVID-19.

The rearrangement uses TRBV2 and TRBJ1-3; D possibly corresponds to TRBD1 (5 bases). V gave up 7 bases and J gave up 8 bases, with 18 bases separating them. Germline-derived CDR1 and CDR2 are SNHLY and FYNNEI. There are 14 residues in the CDR3. In nucleotides, the CDR3 is TGTGCCAGCACCCCGCCCCAATCACAGGACACCATATATTTT. It encodes CASTPPQSQDTIYF.

This chain joins TRBV5-1 and TRBJ1-2; 8 bases align to TRBD1. The CDR3 is 15 amino acids. V dropped 1 base and J dropped 6; count of bases not matched to a gene: 8. The germline gives CDR1 SGHRS, CDR2 YFSETQ. In DNA form, the CDR3 reads TGCGCCAGCAGCTTGCCCCTCGGACAGGGAGATGGCTACACCTTC. Translating it yields CASSLPLGQGDGYTF.

This rearrangement joins TRBV10-3 to TRBJ1-1; a weak D match, TRBD1 (6 bases). The CDR3 runs to 13 residues. V was trimmed by 10 bases and J by 1 base, leaving 13 bases between them. Germline-derived CDR1 and CDR2 are ENHRY and SYGVKD. The CDR3 nucleotides read TGTGCCACCCAGGGACAAGCGAACACTGAAGCTTTCTTT. This codes for CATQGQANTEAFF.

This chain uses TRBV29-1 with TRBJ2-1; 9 nucleotides match TRBD2. V trimming: 5 bases; J trimming: 3 bases; junction bases outside the gene matches: 5. The CDR3 consists of 14 residues. In germline, CDR1 is SQVTM, CDR2 ANQGSEA. The CDR3 DNA sequence: TGCAGCGTTACGGGCGGGAGGGGCTACAATGAGCAGTTCTTC. Residues: CSVTGGRGYNEQFF.

For this clone: Germline and junction disagree at one end, which may indicate a read error. V and J are TRBV28 and TRBJ1-4; 9 bases fit TRBD1. CDR3 length equals 15 residues. Germline V CDR1 and CDR2: MDHEN, SYDVKM. The chain's CDR3 is CASSLFGTGNEKLFF. The CDR3 DNA reads TGTGCCAGCAGCTTATTCGGGACAGGGAATGAAAAACTGTTTTTT.

In its sample, this clone was seen once. The chain recombines TRBV10-3 with TRBJ1-5, with 7 bases fitting TRBD1. The CDR3 is 13 amino acids. From germline, CDR1 is ENHRY and CDR2 SYGVKD. V shed 8 bases, J shed 5 bases, and the junction held 6 bases outside the gene matches. The CDR3 spells CAISGTVDQPQHF. The CDR3 nucleotides are TGTGCCATCTCCGGGACAGTGGATCAGCCCCAGCATTTT.

The chain carries TRBV28 and TRBJ1-2, with a possible D match to TRBD1 (5 bases). Germline V gives CDR1 MDHEN, CDR2 SYDVKM. This CDR3 is 13 amino acids long. Trimming shortened V by 6 bases and J by 4 bases, and 12 bases separated the two germline ends. CDR3 sequence reads: CASRRQLSYGYTF. The CDR3 coding sequence is TGTGCCAGCAGGCGACAGCTATCCTATGGCTACACCTTC.

This clone has more than one count but fewer than ten. The gene calls are TRBV5-1 and TRBJ1-2, with D possibly being TRBD1 (5 bases). The V and J ends lost 4 bases and 7 bases respectively, with 20 bases between them. The CDR3 loop spans 15 amino acids. The V gene's germline CDR1 is SGHRS and CDR2 YFSETQ. The CDR3: CASSQTPRAWIGYTF. The DNA for the CDR3 is TGCGCCAGCAGCCAGACACCCAGGGCTTGGATTGGCTACACCTTC. The full variable domain, its missing parts supplied by reference TRBV5-1 and TRBJ1-2, is KAGVTQTPRYLIKTRGQQVTLSCSPISGHRSVSWYQQTPGQGLQFLFEYFSETQRNKGNFPGRFSGRQFSNSRSEMNVSTLELGDSALYLCASSQTPRAWIGYTFGSGTRLTVV.

The V and J genes are TRBV12-5 and TRBJ1-5, with no clear D. The CDR3 contains 13 residues. CDR1 and CDR2 (germline): LGHNT, FRNRAP. V was trimmed by 1 base and J by 5 bases, leaving 6 bases between them. The CDR3 is CASGLERDQPQHF. The CDR3 bases are TGTGCTAGTGGTTTGGAGCGTGATCAGCCCCAGCATTTT. Variable domain in full (rest from reference TRBV12-5 and TRBJ1-5): DARVTQTPRHKVTEMGQEVTMRCQPILGHNTVFWYRQTMMQGLELLAYFRNRAPLDDSGMPKDRFSAEMPDATLATLKIQPSEPRDSAVYFCASGLERDQPQHFGDGTRLSIL.

The chain employs TRBV2 and TRBJ1-2; weak D call: TRBD1 (6 bases). Between the trimmed V and J ends, which lost 6 bases and 1 base, there was a span of 15 bases. Germline CDR1 reads SNHLY; CDR2 reads FYNNEI. The CDR3 is 15 residues long. The CDR3, as DNA: TGTGCCAGCAGACCCCCCCGGACAGATAACTATGGCTACACCTTC. Translation gives CASRPPRTDNYGYTF.

The rearrangement uses TRBV5-6 and TRBJ2-7, with a possible D match to TRBD1 (9 bases). The V end lost 1 base, the J end lost 3 bases, and 26 bases lay between the germline ends. The CDR3 loop spans 19 amino acids. The V gene's germline CDR1 is SGHDT and CDR2 YYEEEE. The chain's CDR3 is CASSLLIAGTGLPFYEQYF. The CDR3 coding sequence is TGTGCCAGCAGCTTGCTAATAGCGGGGACAGGGCTCCCCTTCTACGAGCAGTACTTC. The whole variable domain, filled in from reference TRBV5-6 and TRBJ2-7, reads DAGVTQSPTHLIKTRGQQVTLRCSPKSGHDTVSWYQQALGQGPQFIFQYYEEEERQRGNFPDRFSGHQFPNYSSELNVNALLLGDSALYLCASSLLIAGTGLPFYEQYFGPGTRLTVT.

The chain has TRBV29-1 and TRBJ2-7, with no clear D. The germline V and J ends were trimmed by 6 bases and 0 bases, with 12 bases remaining between them. The CDR3 is 13 amino acids. The germline V gene has CDR1 SQVTM and CDR2 ANQGSEA. In DNA form, the CDR3 reads TGCAGCGTCCGATGGCTGGCCTCCTACGAGCAGTACTTC. It is translated as CSVRWLASYEQYF.

This rearrangement joins TRBV7-9 to TRBJ1-2; TRBD1 matches 8 bases. The junction had 9 bases not matched to a gene; V was cut back by 5 bases and J by 4 bases. This CDR3 spans 15 amino acids. CDR1 and CDR2 (germline): SEHNR, FQNEAQ (reference sequence). The CDR3 nucleotides read TGTGCCAGCAGCCCAAGTCTGGACAGGGCCTATGGCTACACCTTC. Its translation is CASSPSLDRAYGYTF.

The genes are TRBV14 and TRBJ2-5; 12 bases match TRBD1. From germline, CDR1 is SGHDN and CDR2 FVKESK. The V and J ends lost 6 bases and 5 bases, in that order; junction bases with no gene match: 16. The CDR3 runs to 18 residues. This CDR3 reads CASSPYSGGTGGLETQYF. Here the CDR3 DNA reads TGTGCCAGCAGTCCGTATTCGGGAGGGACAGGGGGCCTGGAGACCCAGTACTTC. Together with reference TRBV14 and TRBJ2-5, the CDR3 gives the full variable domain: EAGVTQFPSHSVIEKGQTVTLRCDPISGHDNLYWYRRVMGKEIKFLLHFVKESKQDESGMPNNRFLAERTGGTYSTLKVQPAELEDSGVYFCASSPYSGGTGGLETQYFGPGTRLLVL.

The rearrangement joins TRBV11-3 to TRBJ2-7; D is possibly TRBD2 (5 bases). Germline CDR1 SGHNT, CDR2 YENEEA. V was trimmed by 1 base and J by 3 bases, leaving 10 bases between them. The CDR3 runs 14 residues. In nucleotides, the CDR3 is TGTGCCAGCAGCTTAGCCGGGAAATTCTACGAGCAGTACTTC. Its translation is CASSLAGKFYEQYF. The full variable domain, in which reference TRBV11-3 and TRBJ2-7 provide the parts outside the CDR3, is EAGVVQSPRYKIIEKKQPVAFWCNPISGHNTLYWYLQNLGQGPELLIRYENEEAVDDSQLPKDRFSAERLKGVDSTLKIQPAELGDSAVYLCASSLAGKFYEQYFGPGTRLTVT.

The CDR3 nucleotides are TGTGCCAGGTCCCAGTTTATACGTTTCAATCAGCCCCAGCATTTT. It translates to CARSQFIRFNQPQHF. The chain has TRBV21-1 and TRBJ1-5; the tabulated D call, TRBD1, remains unverified against the DNA. TRBV21-1 is reported as a pseudogene. The CDR3 is 15 residues long.

This sequence joins TRBV18 and TRBJ2-1; a possible D gene is TRBD2 (6 bases). This CDR3 contains 15 residues. CDR1 is KGHSH, CDR2 LQKENI, per germline. The ends were cut back, 3 bases at V and 10 bases at J, with 19 bases in the middle. The CDR3: CASSPLARVDIEQFF. The CDR3 DNA sequence: TGTGCCAGCTCACCTCTAGCGCGGGTTGACATAGAGCAGTTCTTC.

V usage is TRBV5-4 and J usage is TRBJ2-1, with D possibly being TRBD1 (5 bases). This CDR3 comprises 13 residues. The V and J ends lost 0 bases and 5 bases respectively, with 6 bases between them. Per germline, CDR1 SGHNT and CDR2 YYREEE (reference sequence). Written as DNA, the CDR3 is TGTGCCAGCAGCTTGGCCAGGGACAATGAGCAGTTCTTC. Encoded protein: CASSLARDNEQFF.

The sample holds a few counts of this clone. The CDR3 DNA reads TGTGCCAGCCAACTTCTAGCGGGGGGACCCGGGGAGCTGTTTTTT. This translates into CASQLLAGGPGELFF. The V call is TRBV27, the J call TRBJ2-2, with 11 bases aligning to TRBD2. Per the germline V gene, CDR1 is MNHEY and CDR2 is SMNVEV (reference sequence). The ends lost 8 bases at V and 6 bases at J; junction bases unmatched: 8. The CDR3 sequence is 15 residues long.

In its sample, this clone was seen once. The chain employs TRBV27 and TRBJ2-3; D is perhaps TRBD2 (6 bases). Looked up from germline, CDR1 is MNHEY and CDR2 is SMNVEV (reference sequence). V lost 6 bases, J lost 7 bases, and 20 bases lay in between. The CDR3 contains 15 residues. The DNA for the CDR3 is TGTGCCAGCAGCCCCGGGACTCTTTGGTGGTATACGCAGTATTTT. Its translation: CASSPGTLWWYTQYF.

The genes are TRBV28 and TRBJ2-3, with a weak D call TRBD2 (6 bases). The V gene lost 8 bases and the J gene lost 0 bases, with 6 bases spanning the gap. The CDR3 spans 12 residues. Germline values: CDR1 MDHEN, CDR2 SYDVKM. The CDR3 spells CASGTSTDTQYF. Here the CDR3 DNA reads TGTGCCAGCGGGACTAGCACAGATACGCAGTATTTT.

The chain recombines TRBV10-2 with TRBJ1-1; TRBD1 aligns across 10 bases. V gave up 3 bases and J gave up 3 bases; unmatched junction bases: 7. Germline-derived CDR1 and CDR2 are WSHSY and SAAADI. This CDR3 has 16 residues. The CDR3 nucleotides read TGCGCCAGCAGTGACCTGAGCGGGACAGGGGACACTGAAGCTTTCTTT. This codes for CASSDLSGTGDTEAFF.